The clone carrying this TCR beta chain was picked up a small number of times. Its antigen remains unidentified. The data are from a study of blood T cells in healthy people across ages. Broader study findings: With age, beta diversity per million T cells declined roughly linearly, significantly by approximately 40. Naive and antigen-experienced cells could not be conclusively compared, given unsorted PBMCs. Versus aged donors, long-lived donors had higher diversity and more naive CD4+ cells.

Combining a sample-barcoded 5' primer with a J-beta primer mix, a second PCR ran for roughly 6 to 12 cycles. MiXCR was run by TCRdb on the 5' RACE reads, yielding one entry per CDR3 protein. The repertoire includes approximately 1,000,000 distinct CDR3 sequences, roughly two fifths of them detected once, and approximately 14% sits in the top ten. Germline CDR1 reads SGHTA; CDR2 reads FQGNSA. This CDR3 contains 16 residues. The V end lost 1 base, the J end lost 6 bases, and 16 bases lay between the germline ends. The sample was blood. The receptor was isolated from a man aged 18 to 35 in good health. The chain links TRBV7-2 to TRBJ2-1, with a weak D call TRBD2 (6 bases). The CDR3 DNA sequence: TGTGCCAGCAGCTTAGGTGGGGGGTTTATCTTCAATGAGCAGTTCTTC. It is translated as CASSLGGGFIFNEQFF.